This T cell receptor beta chain comes out of a study of cytomegalovirus exposure and HLA in healthy donors. General study points: Most TCR sequences were rare, but some public TCRs occurred in many donors.

Repertoires were generated with immunoSEQ multiplex PCR, while TCRdb's copy carries only in-frame clones and drops some. Among roughly 57,000 clones listed, roughly 93% were seen once. A note on this clone: Antigen unknown.

The CDR3 length is 15 residues. CDR1 is LNHDA and CDR2 is SQIVND in the germline V gene (reference sequence). Unmatched junction bases numbered 7, after V lost 3 bases and J lost 5 bases. Material: PBMCs. The chain carries TRBV19 and TRBJ1-5; TRBD1 matches at 7 bases. This clonotype was obtained from a woman between 18 and 30 years old in good health and CMV-seropositive. CDR3 nucleotide sequence: TGTGCCAGTAGTATTTTTGGACAGGCCGATCAGCCCCAGCATTTT. It translates to CASSIFGQADQPQHF.